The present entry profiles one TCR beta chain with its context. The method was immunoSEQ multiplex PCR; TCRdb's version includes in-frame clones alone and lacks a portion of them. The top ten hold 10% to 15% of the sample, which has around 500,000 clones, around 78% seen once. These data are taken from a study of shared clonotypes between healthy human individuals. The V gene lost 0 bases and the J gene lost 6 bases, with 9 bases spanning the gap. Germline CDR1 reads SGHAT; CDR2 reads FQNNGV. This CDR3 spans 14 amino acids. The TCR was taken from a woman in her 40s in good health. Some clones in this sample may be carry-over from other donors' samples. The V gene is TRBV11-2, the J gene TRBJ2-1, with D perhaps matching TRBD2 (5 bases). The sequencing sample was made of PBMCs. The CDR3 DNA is TGTGCCAGCAGCTTAGAGCGGGTAGGCAATGAGCAGTTCTTC. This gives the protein CASSLERVGNEQFF.